The sequence of this T cell receptor beta chain was determined in a study of blood T cell repertoires in COVID-19. Source study methods: By means of reference gene primer amplification, nucleated cell counts were estimated. Generated by immunoSEQ multiplex PCR, the TCRdb table keeps only in-frame clones and is missing some. The DNA was the basis for D and trimming; V, J and clone size are from that table. The sample yields approximately 270,000 clones, approximately 86% seen once. Deletions cut 0 bases from V and 5 bases from J, with 11 bases between. The CDR3 totals 15 residues. Looked up from germline, CDR1 is SGDLS and CDR2 is YYNGEE.

V gene TRBV9 combines with J gene TRBJ2-2; possible D gene TRBD2, 5 bases. The receptor was derived from a middle-aged man with active or convalescent COVID-19. Sequencing was done on a sample of peripheral blood. The CDR3 nucleotides read TGTGCCAGCAGCGTAGAAATTGGCGGGACCGGGGAGCTGTTTTTT. As protein: CASSVEIGGTGELFF. Together with reference TRBV9 and TRBJ2-2, the CDR3 gives the full variable domain: DSGVTQTPKHLITATGQRVTLRCSPRSGDLSVYWYQQSLDQGLQFLIQYYNGEERAKGNILERFSAQQFPDLHSELNLSSLELGDSALYFCASSVEIGGTGELFFGEGSRLTVL.